The sequence of this T cell receptor (beta chain) was determined in a study of blood T cell repertoires in COVID-19. Study as a whole: Spain, Italy and the United States supplied samples that represented acute and convalescent COVID-19. Sources were T cells, B-cell-depleted T cells, or PBMCs; the material itself was cDNA or gDNA.

Original processing methods: Using reference gene primer amplification, nucleated cell counts were estimated. The method was immunoSEQ multiplex PCR; TCRdb's version includes in-frame clones alone and lacks a portion of them. V and J calls and clone size are as listed in that table; D and trimming were resolved from the DNA. The profile shows about 140,000 clones, around 83% of them singletons. The sequence was collected from an elderly woman with acute or convalescent COVID-19. The sequencing sample was made of peripheral blood.

CDR3 bases: TGCGCCAGCAGCTTGGCACTAGCGGGAGTAAGAGATACGCAGTATTTT. This translates into CASSLALAGVRDTQYF. V is TRBV5-1 and J is TRBJ2-3; TRBD2 matches 11 bases. The germline CDR1 and CDR2 sequences are SGHRS and YFSETQ. This CDR3 is built from 16 residues. V shed 0 bases and J 5 bases; nucleotides not matched to a gene: 5.